Listed here are 3 T cell receptor beta chains from one sample, sequenced in a study of T-cell memory formation after mild COVID-19. Each CDR3 protein gets one entry after TCRdb re-called the 5' RACE reads with MiXCR. The sample lists more than 400,000 distinct CDR3 sequences; 18% were seen once. The sequenced material came from PBMCs or a T cell subset sorted from them (not recorded which). The receptors stem from an adult woman who had mild COVID-19 (a few samples of this study predate the infection). Cell type and time point are not known.

The chain couples TRBV5-1 to TRBJ1-6, with 7 bases lining up with TRBD1. The germline CDR1 and CDR2 sequences are SGHRS and YFSETQ. The CDR3 contains 16 residues. Trimming took 4 bases from V and 7 from J; bases not matched to a gene: 11. DNA of the CDR3: TGCGCCAGCAGCGATCTACGACAGGGAGGAAATTCACCCCTCCACTTT. It translates to CASSDLRQGGNSPLHF.

The V and J genes are TRBV10-2 and TRBJ2-6, with 9 bases fitting TRBD1. The germline gives CDR1 WSHSY, CDR2 SAAADI. This CDR3 region has 17 residues. Losses at the gene ends were 4 bases for V and 0 bases for J; bases not matched to a gene: 4. The DNA for the CDR3 is TGCGCCAGCAGTGTGACAGGGGGGACCTCTGGGGCCAACGTCCTGACTTTC. It translates to CASSVTGGTSGANVLTF.

The chain couples TRBV5-1 to TRBJ2-2; D might be TRBD1 or TRBD2, each matching 5 bases. With 2 bases removed from V and 0 bases from J, the gap between germline ends came to 8 bases. The CDR3 consists of 15 residues. CDR1 and CDR2 (germline): SGHRS, YFSETQ. CDR3 nucleotide sequence: TGCGCCAGCAGCTTCCGGGACCCGAACACCGGGGAGCTGTTTTTT. Its protein product is CASSFRDPNTGELFF.